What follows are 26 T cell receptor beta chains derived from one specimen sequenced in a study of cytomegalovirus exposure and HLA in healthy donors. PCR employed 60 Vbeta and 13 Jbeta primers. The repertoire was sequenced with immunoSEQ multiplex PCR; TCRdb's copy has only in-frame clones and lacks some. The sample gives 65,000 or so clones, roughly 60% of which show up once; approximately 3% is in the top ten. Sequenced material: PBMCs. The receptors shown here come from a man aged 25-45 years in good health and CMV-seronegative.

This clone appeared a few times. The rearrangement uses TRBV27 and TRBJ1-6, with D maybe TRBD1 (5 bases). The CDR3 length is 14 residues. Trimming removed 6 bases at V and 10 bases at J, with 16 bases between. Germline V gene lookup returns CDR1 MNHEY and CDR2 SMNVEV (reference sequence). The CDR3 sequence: CASRRGDITSPLHF. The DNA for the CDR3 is TGTGCCAGCAGGCGGGGCGATATCACCTCACCCCTCCACTTT.

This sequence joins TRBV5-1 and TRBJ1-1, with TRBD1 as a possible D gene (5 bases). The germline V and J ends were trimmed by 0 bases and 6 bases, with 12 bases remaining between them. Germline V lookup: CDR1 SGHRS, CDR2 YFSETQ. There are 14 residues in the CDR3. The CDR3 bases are TGCGCCAGCAGCTTGGACCCAGGGTACCCTGAAGCTTTCTTT. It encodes CASSLDPGYPEAFF.

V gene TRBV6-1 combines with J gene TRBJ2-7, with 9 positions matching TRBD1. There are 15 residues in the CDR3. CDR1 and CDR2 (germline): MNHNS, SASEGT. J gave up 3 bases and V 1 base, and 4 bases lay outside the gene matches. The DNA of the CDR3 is TGTGCCAGCAGTGAAGGACAGGGGGTCATCTACGAGCAGTACTTC. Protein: CASSEGQGVIYEQYF.

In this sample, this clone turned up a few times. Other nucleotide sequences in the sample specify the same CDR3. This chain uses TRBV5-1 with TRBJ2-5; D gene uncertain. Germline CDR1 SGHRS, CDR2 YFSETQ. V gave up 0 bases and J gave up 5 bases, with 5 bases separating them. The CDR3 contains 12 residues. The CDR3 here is CASSLVRETQYF. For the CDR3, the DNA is TGCGCCAGCAGCTTGGTCCGGGAGACCCAGTACTTC.

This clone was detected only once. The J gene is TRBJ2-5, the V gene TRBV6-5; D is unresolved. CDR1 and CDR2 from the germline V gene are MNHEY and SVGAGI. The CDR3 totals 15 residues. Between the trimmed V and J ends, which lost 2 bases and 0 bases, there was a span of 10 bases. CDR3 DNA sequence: TGTGCCAGCAGTTACGGGCCCCCTTACCAAGAGACCCAGTACTTC. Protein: CASSYGPPYQETQYF.

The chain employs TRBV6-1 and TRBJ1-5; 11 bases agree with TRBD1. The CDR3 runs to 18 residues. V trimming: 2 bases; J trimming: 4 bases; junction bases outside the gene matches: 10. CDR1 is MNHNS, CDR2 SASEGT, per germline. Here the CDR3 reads CASSEPGQGAPRNQPQHF. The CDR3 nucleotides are TGTGCCAGCAGTGAACCTGGACAGGGGGCTCCCAGGAATCAGCCCCAGCATTTT.

The CDR3 loop reads CASRPRQGYYTEAFF. The CDR3 nucleotides are TGTGCCAGCAGACCCCGACAGGGGTATTACACTGAAGCTTTCTTT. The chain carries TRBV6-5 and TRBJ1-1, with 8 bases identical to TRBD1. This CDR3 comprises 15 residues. The V and J ends lost 6 bases and 3 bases, in that order; junction bases with no gene match: 9. Per the germline V gene, CDR1 is MNHEY and CDR2 is SVGAGI.

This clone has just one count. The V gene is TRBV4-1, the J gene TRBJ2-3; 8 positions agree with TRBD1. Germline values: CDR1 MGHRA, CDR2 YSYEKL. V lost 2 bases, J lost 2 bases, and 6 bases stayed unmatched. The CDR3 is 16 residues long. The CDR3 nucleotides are TGCGCCAGCAGCCAAAGTGGACAGGGATCCACAGATACGCAGTATTTT. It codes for CASSQSGQGSTDTQYF.

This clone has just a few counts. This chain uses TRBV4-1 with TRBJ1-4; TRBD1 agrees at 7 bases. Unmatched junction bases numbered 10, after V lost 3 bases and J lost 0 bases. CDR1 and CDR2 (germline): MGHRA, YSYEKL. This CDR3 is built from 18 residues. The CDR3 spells CASSQERQGHSTNEKLFF. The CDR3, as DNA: TGCGCCAGCAGCCAGGAACGACAGGGACATTCAACTAATGAAAAACTGTTTTTT.

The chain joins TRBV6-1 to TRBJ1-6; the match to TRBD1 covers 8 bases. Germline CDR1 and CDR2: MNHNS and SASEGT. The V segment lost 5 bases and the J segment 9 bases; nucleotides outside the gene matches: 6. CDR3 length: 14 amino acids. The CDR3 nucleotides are TGTGCCAGCAGTCCGACAGGGGCGTCTTCACCCCTCCACTTT. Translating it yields CASSPTGASSPLHF.

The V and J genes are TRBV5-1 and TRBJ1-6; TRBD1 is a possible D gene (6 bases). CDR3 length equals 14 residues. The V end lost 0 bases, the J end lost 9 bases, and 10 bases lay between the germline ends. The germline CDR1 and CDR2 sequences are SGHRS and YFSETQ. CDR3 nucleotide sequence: TGCGCCAGCAGCTTGGGACAGGACGGTTCACCCCTCCACTTT. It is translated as CASSLGQDGSPLHF.

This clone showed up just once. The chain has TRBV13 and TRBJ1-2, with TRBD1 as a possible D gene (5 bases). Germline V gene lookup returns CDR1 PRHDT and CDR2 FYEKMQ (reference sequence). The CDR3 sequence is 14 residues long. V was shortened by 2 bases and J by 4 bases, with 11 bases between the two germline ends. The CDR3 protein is CASSLSGRAYGYTF. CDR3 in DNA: TGTGCCAGCAGCTTAAGTGGCAGGGCCTATGGCTACACCTTC.

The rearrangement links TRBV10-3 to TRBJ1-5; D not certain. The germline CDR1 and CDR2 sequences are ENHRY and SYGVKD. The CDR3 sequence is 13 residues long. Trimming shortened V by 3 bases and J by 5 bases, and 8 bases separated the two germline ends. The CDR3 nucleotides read TGTGCCATCAGTGACGGAGTTGATCAGCCCCAGCATTTT. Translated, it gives CAISDGVDQPQHF.

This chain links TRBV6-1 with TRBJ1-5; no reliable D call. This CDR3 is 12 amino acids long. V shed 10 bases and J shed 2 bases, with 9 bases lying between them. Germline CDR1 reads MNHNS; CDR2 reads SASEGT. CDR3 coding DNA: TGTGCCATCGTGGAGGGCAATCAGCCCCAGCATTTT. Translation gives CAIVEGNQPQHF.

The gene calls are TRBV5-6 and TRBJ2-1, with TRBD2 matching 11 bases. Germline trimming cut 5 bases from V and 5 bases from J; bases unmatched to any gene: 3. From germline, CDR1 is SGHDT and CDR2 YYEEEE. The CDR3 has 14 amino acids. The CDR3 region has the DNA TGTGCCAGCAGTAGCGGGGGGGCGAACAATGAGCAGTTCTTC. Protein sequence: CASSSGGANNEQFF.

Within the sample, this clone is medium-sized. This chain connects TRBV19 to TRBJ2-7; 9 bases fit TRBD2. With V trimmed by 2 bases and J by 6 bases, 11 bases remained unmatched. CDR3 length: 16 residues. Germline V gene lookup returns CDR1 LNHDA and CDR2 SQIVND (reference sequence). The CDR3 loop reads CASSIMSGGPSVEQYF. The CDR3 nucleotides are TGTGCCAGTAGTATAATGAGCGGGGGGCCGTCCGTCGAGCAGTACTTC.

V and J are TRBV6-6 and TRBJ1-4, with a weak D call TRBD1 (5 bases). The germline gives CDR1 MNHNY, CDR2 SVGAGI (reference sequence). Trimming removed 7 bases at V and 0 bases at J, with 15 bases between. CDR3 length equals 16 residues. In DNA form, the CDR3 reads TGTGCCAGCACCTCAGGGAGGCGAGCAACTAATGAAAAACTGTTTTTT. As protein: CASTSGRRATNEKLFF.

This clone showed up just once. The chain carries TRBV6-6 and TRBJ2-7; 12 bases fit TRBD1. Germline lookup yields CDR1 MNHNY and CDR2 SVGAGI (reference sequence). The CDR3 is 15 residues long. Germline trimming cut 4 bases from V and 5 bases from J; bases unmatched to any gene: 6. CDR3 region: CASSSRDRGRDEQYF. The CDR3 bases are TGTGCCAGCAGTTCGCGGGACAGGGGGCGAGACGAGCAGTACTTC.

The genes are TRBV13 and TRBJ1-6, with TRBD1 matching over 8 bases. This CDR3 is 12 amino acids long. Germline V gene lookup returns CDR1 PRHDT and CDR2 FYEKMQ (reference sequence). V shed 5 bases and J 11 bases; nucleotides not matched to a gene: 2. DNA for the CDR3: TGTGCCAGCAGCCAGGACAGGGCACCCCTCCACTTT. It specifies CASSQDRAPLHF.

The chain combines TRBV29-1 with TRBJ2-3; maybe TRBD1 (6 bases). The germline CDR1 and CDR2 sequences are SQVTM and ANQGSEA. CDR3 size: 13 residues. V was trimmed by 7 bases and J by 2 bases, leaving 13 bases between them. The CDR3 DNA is TGCAGCGCCGAGGACAGCTTCACAGATACGCAGTATTTT. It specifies CSAEDSFTDTQYF.

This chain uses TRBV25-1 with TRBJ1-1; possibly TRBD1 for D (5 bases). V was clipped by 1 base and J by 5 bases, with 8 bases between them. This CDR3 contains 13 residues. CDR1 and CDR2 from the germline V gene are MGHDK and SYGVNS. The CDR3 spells CASSEFRGTEAFF. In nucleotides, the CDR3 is TGTGCCAGCAGTGAATTTCGGGGGACTGAAGCTTTCTTT. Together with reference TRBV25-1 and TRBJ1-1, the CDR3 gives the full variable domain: EADIYQTPRYLVIGTGKKITLECSQTMGHDKMYWYQQDPGMELHLIHYSYGVNSTEKGDLSSESTVSRIRTEHFPLTLESARPSHTSQYLCASSEFRGTEAFFGQGTRLTVV.

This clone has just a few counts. CDR3 loop: CASSKTSGFQETQYF. DNA for the CDR3: TGCGCCAGCAGTAAGACTAGCGGGTTCCAAGAGACCCAGTACTTC. The chain employs TRBV5-1 and TRBJ2-5; 10 bases agree with TRBD2. Germline CDR1 reads SGHRS; CDR2 reads YFSETQ. Trimming removed 5 bases from V and 1 base from J; junction bases left unmatched: 5. The CDR3 covers 15 residues. The whole variable domain, remainder taken from reference TRBV5-1 and TRBJ2-5, is KAGVTQTPRYLIKTRGQQVTLSCSPISGHRSVSWYQQTPGQGLQFLFEYFSETQRNKGNFPGRFSGRQFSNSRSEMNVSTLELGDSALYLCASSKTSGFQETQYFGPGTRLLVL.

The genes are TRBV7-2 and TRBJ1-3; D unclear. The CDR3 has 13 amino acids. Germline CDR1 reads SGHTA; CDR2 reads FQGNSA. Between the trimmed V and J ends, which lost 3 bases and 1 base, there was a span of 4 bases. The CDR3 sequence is CASSFQSGNTIYF. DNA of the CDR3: TGTGCCAGCAGCTTCCAATCTGGAAACACCATATATTTT. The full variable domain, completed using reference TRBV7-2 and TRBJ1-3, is GAGVSQSPSNKVTEKGKDVELRCDPISGHTALYWYRQSLGQGLEFLIYFQGNSAPDKSGLPSDRFSAERTGGSVSTLTIQRTQQEDSAVYLCASSFQSGNTIYFGEGSWLTVV.

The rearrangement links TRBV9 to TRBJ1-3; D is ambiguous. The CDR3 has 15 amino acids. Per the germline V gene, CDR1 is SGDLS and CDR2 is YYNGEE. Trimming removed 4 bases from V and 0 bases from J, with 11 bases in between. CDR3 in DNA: TGTGCCAGCAGCTCGGACGGGAGCTCTGGAAACACCATATATTTT. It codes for CASSSDGSSGNTIYF.

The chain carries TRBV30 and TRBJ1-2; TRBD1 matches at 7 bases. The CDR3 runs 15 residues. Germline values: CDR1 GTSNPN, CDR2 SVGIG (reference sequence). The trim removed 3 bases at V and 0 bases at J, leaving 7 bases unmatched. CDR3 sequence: CAWRIGTAANYGYTF. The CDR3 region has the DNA TGTGCCTGGAGAATCGGGACAGCAGCTAACTATGGCTACACCTTC. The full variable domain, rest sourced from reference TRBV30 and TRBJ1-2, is SQTIHQWPATLVQPVGSPLSLECTVEGTSNPNLYWYRQAAGRGLQLLFYSVGIGQISSEVPQNLSASRPQDRQFILSSKKLLLSDSGFYLCAWRIGTAANYGYTFGSGTRLTVV.

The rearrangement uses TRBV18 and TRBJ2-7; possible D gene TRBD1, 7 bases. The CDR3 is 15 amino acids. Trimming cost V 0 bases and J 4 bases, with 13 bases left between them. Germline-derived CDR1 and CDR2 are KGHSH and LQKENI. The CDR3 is CASSPPGRGEYEQYF. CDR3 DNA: TGTGCCAGCTCACCACCGGGCAGGGGGGAATACGAGCAGTACTTC.